A selection of T cell receptor beta chains follows, all from one sample in a study of T cell responses to AZD1222 COVID-19 vaccine. The method was immunoSEQ multiplex PCR; TCRdb's version includes in-frame clones alone and lacks a portion of them. This sample has 150,000 to 200,000 clones, with 85% to 95% found just once. The sample consisted of peripheral blood, taken 28 days after the second AZD1222 dose. The receptors originated from an adult who received the AZD1222 COVID-19 vaccine. Both conserved end residues are trimmed from each CDR3.

j_call: TRBJ2-5; v_call: TRBV5-4; cdr3_aa: ASSLDVWETQY
j_call: TRBJ2-7; v_call: TRBV29-1; cdr3_aa: SVAGHTYEQY
j_call: TRBJ1-4; v_call: TRBV5-1; cdr3_aa: ASSLTAGGEKLF
j_call: TRBJ1-4; v_call: TRBV28; cdr3_aa: ASSYPRVYEKLF
j_call: TRBJ2-1; v_call: TRBV15; cdr3_aa: ATSRVYNEQF
j_call: TRBJ2-1; v_call: TRBV27; cdr3_aa: ASSLSGGNEQF
j_call: TRBJ2-7; v_call: TRBV6-5; cdr3_aa: ASSWSLAETYEQY
j_call: TRBJ2-1; v_call: TRBV7-9; cdr3_aa: ASSRLGAMDEQF
j_call: TRBJ1-6; v_call: TRBV5-6; cdr3_aa: ASSPRVRYNSPLH
j_call: TRBJ2-7; v_call: TRBV6-6; cdr3_aa: ASSYRDGSYEQY
j_call: TRBJ2-1; v_call: TRBV30; cdr3_aa: AWVRLAYNEQF
j_call: TRBJ2-5; v_call: TRBV28; cdr3_aa: ASSADSSYQETQY
j_call: TRBJ2-3; v_call: TRBV29-1; cdr3_aa: SVEEMTDTQY
j_call: TRBJ1-1; v_call: TRBV5-1; cdr3_aa: ASSFGEVGNTEAF
j_call: TRBJ1-6; v_call: TRBV18; cdr3_aa: ASSLSIVGPDSPLH
j_call: TRBJ2-7; v_call: TRBV6-5; cdr3_aa: ASSYSKRVGEQY
j_call: TRBJ2-1; v_call: TRBV9; cdr3_aa: ASSALGGRSSYNEQF
j_call: TRBJ1-1; v_call: TRBV15; cdr3_aa: ATSREKTSGNTEAF
j_call: TRBJ1-1; v_call: TRBV7-2; cdr3_aa: ASSAFGSMNTEAF
j_call: TRBJ1-5; v_call: TRBV18; cdr3_aa: ASSLTADQPQH
j_call: TRBJ1-1; v_call: TRBV3-1/TRBV3-2; cdr3_aa: ASSWDSLNTEAF
j_call: TRBJ1-4; v_call: TRBV29-1; cdr3_aa: SVAGGQGVYEKLF
j_call: TRBJ2-1; v_call: TRBV19; cdr3_aa: ASSMERGAPYNEQF
j_call: TRBJ1-2; v_call: TRBV2; cdr3_aa: ASKRTGSYGYT
j_call: TRBJ2-1; v_call: TRBV27; cdr3_aa: ASSPQAGGRHNEQF
j_call: TRBJ1-4; v_call: TRBV9; cdr3_aa: ASSVHATNEKLF
j_call: TRBJ2-4; v_call: TRBV5-1; cdr3_aa: ASSLVTRGGGGNIQY
j_call: TRBJ1-4; v_call: TRBV7-2; cdr3_aa: ASSLEQGNEKLF
j_call: TRBJ1-2; v_call: TRBV12-3/TRBV12-4; cdr3_aa: ASSDRAYGYT
j_call: TRBJ1-6; v_call: TRBV9; cdr3_aa: ASSGGQDYNSPLH
j_call: TRBJ2-3; v_call: TRBV19; cdr3_aa: ASSIGSGGRDTQY
j_call: TRBJ2-1; v_call: TRBV9; cdr3_aa: ASTRSRIQGTYNEQF
j_call: TRBJ2-7; v_call: TRBV12-3/TRBV12-4; cdr3_aa: ASRPGQGLEQY
j_call: TRBJ1-3; v_call: TRBV6-5; cdr3_aa: ASKTSSGNTIY
j_call: TRBJ2-2; v_call: TRBV25-1; cdr3_aa: ASSESDLYTGELF
j_call: TRBJ2-1; v_call: TRBV4-1; cdr3_aa: ASSPTWASRGLRDEQF
j_call: TRBJ2-3; v_call: TRBV28; cdr3_aa: AIKGLAGQLSTDTQY
j_call: TRBJ1-6; v_call: TRBV28; cdr3_aa: ASRIIGSPLH
j_call: TRBJ1-5; v_call: TRBV6-5; cdr3_aa: ASRIWGNQPQH
j_call: TRBJ1-1; v_call: TRBV11-1; cdr3_aa: ASSSPNRAEAF
j_call: TRBJ2-3; v_call: TRBV7-9; cdr3_aa: ASSLGYRTPDTQY
j_call: TRBJ2-7; v_call: TRBV3-1/TRBV3-2; cdr3_aa: ASSLLTSGRTEQY
j_call: TRBJ1-2; v_call: TRBV19; cdr3_aa: ASSMTGRYGYT
j_call: TRBJ1-1; v_call: TRBV9; cdr3_aa: ASSPGPRNTEAF
j_call: TRBJ1-1; v_call: TRBV7-9; cdr3_aa: ASSQGQGMNTEAF
j_call: TRBJ1-6; v_call: TRBV11-1; cdr3_aa: ASSHRGNNSPLH
j_call: TRBJ2-5; v_call: TRBV25-1; cdr3_aa: ASSELGETQY
j_call: TRBJ2-2; v_call: TRBV7-3; cdr3_aa: ASSLVGVANTGELF
j_call: TRBJ2-2; v_call: TRBV7-9; cdr3_aa: ATPGERTGELF
j_call: TRBJ2-7; v_call: TRBV5-6; cdr3_aa: ASSLSPSGNMYEQY
j_call: TRBJ2-3; v_call: TRBV11-2; cdr3_aa: ASSFDLAGDSDTQY
j_call: TRBJ2-3; v_call: TRBV14; cdr3_aa: ASSQVTDTQY
j_call: TRBJ1-2; v_call: TRBV29-1; cdr3_aa: SSEPRAEGALAYGYT
j_call: TRBJ1-2; v_call: TRBV28; cdr3_aa: ASSLPVPSNGYT
j_call: TRBJ2-7; v_call: TRBV10-3; cdr3_aa: AISESDQSWVAYEQY
j_call: TRBJ2-1; v_call: TRBV20-1; cdr3_aa: SASTGNEQF
j_call: TRBJ2-7; v_call: TRBV27; cdr3_aa: ASSSLDRVEQY
j_call: TRBJ2-3; v_call: TRBV7-9; cdr3_aa: ASSRTSGGADTQY
j_call: TRBJ2-7; v_call: TRBV11-2; cdr3_aa: ASSLAGGPYEQY